These 9 T cell receptor beta chains share one sample of origin, sequenced in a study of control samples from healthy donors and cancer patients. Sequenced by immunoSEQ multiplex PCR; TCRdb stores in-frame clones only, minus some. The data show tens of thousands of clones, with around 90% seen just once and 13% to 15% held by the top ten. The sequenced material came from blood. The receptors were gathered from a woman aged 70 to 79 in good health.

The V gene is TRBV7-9, the J gene TRBJ1-4; 8 bases line up with TRBD1. This CDR3 is built from 14 residues. Germline V gene data show CDR1 as SEHNR and CDR2 as FQNEAQ (reference sequence). The trim removed 5 bases at V and 5 bases at J, leaving 4 bases unmatched. CDR3 residues: CASSQDRGNEKLFF. The CDR3 bases are TGTGCCAGCAGCCAAGACAGGGGAAATGAAAAACTGTTTTTT.

The chain recombines TRBV27 with TRBJ1-1, with a weak D call TRBD1 (6 bases). This CDR3 comprises 14 residues. CDR1 MNHEY and CDR2 SMNVEV come from the germline V gene (reference sequence). Trimming stripped 6 bases from V and 2 bases from J, with 13 bases between. CDR3 coding DNA: TGTGCCAGCAGCCCAGGGGCGATCAACACTGAAGCTTTCTTT. Translating it yields CASSPGAINTEAFF.

With regard to this clone: The sample holds other DNA sequences that translate to the same CDR3. The genes are TRBV12-3 or TRBV12-4 and TRBJ1-5; D is possibly TRBD1 (5 bases). Deletions cut 6 bases from V and 7 bases from J, with 13 bases between. The CDR3 extends over 13 amino acids. The CDR3 DNA reads as TGTGCCAGCAGGAGAGGGGCGGGGCAGCCCCAGCATTTT. Amino acid sequence: CASRRGAGQPQHF.

V and J are TRBV16 and TRBJ1-2; D uncertain. Germline CDR1 reads KGHSY; CDR2 reads FQNENV. Trimming removed 2 bases at V and 4 bases at J, with 8 bases between. This CDR3 is built from 13 residues. Here the CDR3 reads CASSQKHSYGYTF. The CDR3 nucleotides read TGTGCCAGCAGCCAAAAGCACAGCTATGGCTACACCTTC.

The CDR3 protein is CASSQDRGGGSYNEQFF. As DNA, the CDR3 is TGTGCCAGCAGCCAAGACAGGGGCGGCGGGTCCTACAATGAGCAGTTCTTC. The rearrangement links TRBV4-2 to TRBJ2-1; tentatively, D is TRBD1 (6 bases). This CDR3 contains 17 residues. Per germline, CDR1 LGHNA and CDR2 YNFKEQ. V was cut by 0 bases and J by 1 base, with 13 bases left in between.

The gene calls are TRBV21-1 and TRBJ2-4; the listed D gene, TRBD1, was not tested against the DNA. TRBV21-1 is listed as a pseudogene. The CDR3 covers 16 residues. The CDR3 here is CASSKVPRQALNIQYF. CDR3 coding DNA: TGTGCCAGCAGCAAAGTCCCGAGACAGGCCTTAAACATTCAGTACTTC.

The chain couples TRBV7-9 to TRBJ2-7; D possibly corresponds to TRBD2 (6 bases). The CDR3 spans 15 residues. Deletions cut 2 bases from V and 2 bases from J, with 13 bases between. The germline V gene has CDR1 SEHNR and CDR2 FQNEAQ (reference sequence). The CDR3 nucleotides are TGTGCCAGCAGCTTAATTTTGGGGGAGGCCTACGAGCAGTACTTC. Its translation is CASSLILGEAYEQYF. The full variable domain, completed using reference TRBV7-9 and TRBJ2-7, is DTGVSQNPRHKITKRGQNVTFRCDPISEHNRLYWYRQTLGQGPEFLTYFQNEAQLEKSRLLSDRFSAERPKGSFSTLEIQRTEQGDSAMYLCASSLILGEAYEQYFGPGTRLTVT.

The rearrangement uses TRBV5-1 and TRBJ2-7; TRBD1 matches 8 bases. Looked up from germline, CDR1 is SGHRS and CDR2 is YFSETQ. Trimming at V came to 3 bases and at J to 2 bases, leaving 7 bases not matched to a gene. There are 15 residues in the CDR3. This chain's CDR3 is CASSWGQENAYEQYF. The CDR3 region has the DNA TGCGCCAGCAGCTGGGGACAGGAGAATGCCTACGAGCAGTACTTC.

The rearrangement links TRBV4-1 to TRBJ2-1; possibly TRBD2 for D (5 bases). CDR1 is MGHRA and CDR2 is YSYEKL in the germline V gene. With 1 base removed from V and 5 bases from J, the gap between germline ends came to 15 bases. CDR3 size: 16 residues. The chain's CDR3 is CASSQVASPLHNEQFF. In DNA form, the CDR3 reads TGCGCCAGCAGCCAAGTAGCTAGCCCCCTTCACAATGAGCAGTTCTTC.